This TCR beta chain is drawn from a study of T-cell memory formation after mild COVID-19. Looking at the study overall: TCR clusters were largely donor specific. Study results and caveats: Clones that got smaller from day 15 to 85 had even CD4/CD8, while clones growing later tipped toward CD4+. Contracting CD4+ clones lay largely in CM and EM, with CD8+ ones residing in EMRA.

V shed 2 bases and J shed 3 bases, with 11 bases lying between them. CDR1 and CDR2 from the germline V gene are MNHNY and SVGAGI (reference sequence). This CDR3 is 15 amino acids long. Details on this clonotype: Its antigen remains unknown.

TCRdb passed the 5' RACE reads through MiXCR, listing each CDR3 protein once. The top ten hold under 45% of the sample, which has 90,000 to 120,000 distinct CDR3 sequences, roughly 14% seen once. Sequencing was carried out using PBMCs or a T cell subset sorted from them (not recorded which). The sequence came from a man younger than 35 who had mild COVID-19 (a few samples of this study predate the infection). Cell type and time point are not known. This chain connects TRBV6-6 to TRBJ1-5; the D is unclear. Here the CDR3 DNA reads TGTGCCAGCAGTTACACAAGAAGGGTCAATCAGCCCCAGCATTTT. Its protein is CASSYTRRVNQPQHF.